There are many counts of the clone carrying this T cell receptor beta chain. The antigen is undetermined. This sample is drawn from a study of CD8 T cells in ankylosing spondylitis. MiXCR, applied by TCRdb to the 5' RACE reads, yields one record per CDR3 protein. The data show fewer than 550,000 distinct CDR3 sequences, with about 5% seen just once and 3% to 4% held by the top ten. V trimming: 4 bases; J trimming: 5 bases; junction bases outside the gene matches: 14. This CDR3 contains 16 residues. CDR1 and CDR2 (germline): SQVTM, ANQGSEA. Regarding the study as a whole: The disease-linked clones had a CD8+ phenotype and low blood frequencies. Among TCR beta sequences, a motif of eight or nine highly homologous variants appeared characteristic of ankylosing spondylitis blood. Certain motif variants had earlier appeared in reactive arthritis synovial fluid and blood.

The clonotype comes from a male donor with ankylosing spondylitis. Sequencing was performed on blood, either unsorted or a sorted T cell fraction (not recorded which). This chain joins TRBV29-1 and TRBJ2-5; 9 bases line up with TRBD2. The CDR3 loop is CSVVPRVAGGLETQYF. CDR3 DNA: TGCAGCGTTGTCCCACGAGTTGCGGGAGGGTTGGAGACCCAGTACTTC.